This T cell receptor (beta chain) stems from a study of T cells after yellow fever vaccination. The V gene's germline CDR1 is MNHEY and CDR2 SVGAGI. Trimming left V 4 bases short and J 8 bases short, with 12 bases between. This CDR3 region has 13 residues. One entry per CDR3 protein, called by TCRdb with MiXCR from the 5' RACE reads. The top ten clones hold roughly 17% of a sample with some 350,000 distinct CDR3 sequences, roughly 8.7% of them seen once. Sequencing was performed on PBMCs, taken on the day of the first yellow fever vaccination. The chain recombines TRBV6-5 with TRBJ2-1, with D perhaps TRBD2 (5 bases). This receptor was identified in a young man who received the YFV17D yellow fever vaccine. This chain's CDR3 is CASSSLFGDEQFF. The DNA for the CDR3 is TGTGCCAGCAGTTCTCTCTTCGGGGATGAGCAGTTCTTC.